What follows are 21 T cell receptor beta chains derived from one specimen sequenced in a study of T cell changes during pregnancy in multiple sclerosis. Here immunoSEQ multiplex PCR was the method, and the copy in TCRdb shows in-frame clones only, minus some. The repertoire holds 50,000 or so clones, with roughly 92% as singletons. The source was CD4+ T cells from peripheral blood mononuclear cells, collected in the third trimester of pregnancy. Source of these receptors: a female donor with multiple sclerosis, enrolled in a pregnancy study.

The gene calls are TRBV19 and TRBJ1-2; 7 nucleotides agree with TRBD1. With V trimmed by 3 bases and J by 13 bases, 14 bases remained unmatched. This CDR3 comprises 14 residues. Looked up from germline, CDR1 is LNHDA and CDR2 is SQIVND (reference sequence). CDR3 loop: CASSIRDSGSLGTF. The CDR3 nucleotides read TGTGCCAGTAGTATTCGGGACAGTGGGTCCCTTGGCACCTTC.

The chain recombines TRBV9 with TRBJ2-3, with 10 nucleotides matching TRBD2. V gave up 1 base and J gave up 1 base; unmatched junction bases: 6. The CDR3 contains 17 residues. CDR1 and CDR2 (germline): SGDLS, YYNGEE. CDR3 in DNA: TGTGCCAGCAGCGTAACTAGCGGGACCTACGGCACAGATACGCAGTATTTT. Translating gives CASSVTSGTYGTDTQYF.

CDR3: CASRVQGFRGGYTF. The CDR3 DNA is TGTGCCAGCAGAGTACAGGGATTCCGAGGGGGCTACACCTTC. The chain carries TRBV6-5 and TRBJ1-2; D may be TRBD1 (6 bases). The length of the CDR3 is 14 residues. Per germline, CDR1 MNHEY and CDR2 SVGAGI. V gave up 6 bases and J gave up 8 bases, with 19 bases separating them.

The CDR3 region has the DNA TGCGCCAGCAGCTTGCAAGGGCGGGGGAACACTGAAGCTTTCTTT. Protein sequence: CASSLQGRGNTEAFF. This sequence joins TRBV5-1 and TRBJ1-1; no reliable D call. Germline V gene data show CDR1 as SGHRS and CDR2 as YFSETQ. V shed 1 base and J shed 1 base, with 11 bases lying between them. The CDR3 has 15 residues.

The rearrangement joins TRBV6-5 to TRBJ2-7; the D gene is possibly TRBD1 (6 bases). V was pared by 10 bases and J by 6 bases, with 25 bases between. This CDR3 is built from 15 residues. CDR1 and CDR2 from the germline V gene are MNHEY and SVGAGI. The CDR3 here is CATHKPGHPNSEQYF. CDR3 bases: TGTGCCACTCACAAACCGGGACACCCTAATAGCGAGCAGTACTTC.

This clone was observed a single time. V gene TRBV27 combines with J gene TRBJ1-5; D is possibly TRBD1 (5 bases). The CDR3 has 18 residues. Per the germline V gene, CDR1 is MNHEY and CDR2 is SMNVEV (reference sequence). The ends were cut back, 8 bases at V and 2 bases at J, with 25 bases in the middle. CDR3 loop: CASELRPRVGRCNQPQHF. The DNA of the CDR3 is TGTGCCAGCGAGTTGCGGCCCCGAGTGGGGCGGTGCAATCAGCCCCAGCATTTT.

The V call is TRBV6-5, the J call TRBJ1-4; 9 positions match TRBD1. This CDR3 has 14 residues. Germline V gene data show CDR1 as MNHEY and CDR2 as SVGAGI. The V gene end was trimmed by 6 bases and the J gene end by 7 bases; junction bases not matched to a gene: 6. Here the CDR3 reads CASSLDRGGEKLFF. The CDR3 bases are TGTGCCAGCAGCTTGGACAGGGGTGGTGAAAAACTGTTTTTT.

The chain links TRBV4-1 to TRBJ1-2; TRBD1 agrees at 8 bases. The germline CDR1 and CDR2 sequences are MGHRA and YSYEKL. The CDR3 is 17 residues long. With V trimmed by 0 bases and J by 5 bases, 11 bases remained unmatched. The CDR3 DNA is TGCGCCAGCAGCCAAGATTCGACAGGGGTTGTTTCGTATGGCTACACCTTC. This codes for CASSQDSTGVVSYGYTF.

Only a few counts were recorded for this clone. V usage is TRBV5-1 and J usage is TRBJ2-2; D might be TRBD2 (5 bases). The CDR3 contains 14 residues. The ends were cut back, 5 bases at V and 0 bases at J, with 8 bases in the middle. Germline V CDR1 and CDR2: SGHRS, YFSETQ. The CDR3 loop is CASRLTTNTGELFF. In DNA, the CDR3 is TGCGCCAGCAGGTTGACTACGAACACCGGGGAGCTGTTTTTT.

This chain connects TRBV5-1 to TRBJ2-2; D gene ambiguous. This CDR3 contains 14 residues. CDR1 is SGHRS and CDR2 is YFSETQ in the germline V gene. V was trimmed by 0 bases and J by 1 base, leaving 4 bases between them. CDR3 sequence: CASSLEQNTGELFF. The CDR3, as DNA: TGCGCCAGCAGCTTGGAGCAGAACACCGGGGAGCTGTTTTTT. The entire variable domain, with the rest obtained from reference TRBV5-1 and TRBJ2-2, is as follows: KAGVTQTPRYLIKTRGQQVTLSCSPISGHRSVSWYQQTPGQGLQFLFEYFSETQRNKGNFPGRFSGRQFSNSRSEMNVSTLELGDSALYLCASSLEQNTGELFFGEGSRLTVL.

The rearrangement links TRBV13 to TRBJ2-5; TRBD1 might be the D (5 bases). From germline, CDR1 is PRHDT and CDR2 FYEKMQ (reference sequence). Trimming stripped 5 bases from V and 5 bases from J, with 15 bases between. This CDR3 region has 14 residues. The CDR3: CASSIFDAGETQYF. The CDR3 DNA reads as TGTGCCAGCAGCATCTTTGACGCAGGGGAGACCCAGTACTTC.

V and J are TRBV18 and TRBJ2-7, with D hard to call. The germline V gene has CDR1 KGHSH and CDR2 LQKENI. This CDR3 comprises 14 residues. Trimming pared 3 bases from V and 0 bases from J, leaving 9 bases between. The CDR3 protein is CASSPAQSSYEQYF. In DNA form, the CDR3 reads TGTGCCAGCTCACCGGCACAGAGCTCCTACGAGCAGTACTTC.

The chain carries TRBV7-2 and TRBJ2-7; tentative D call: TRBD2 (6 bases). This CDR3 has 16 amino acids. V lost 1 base and J 5 bases, leaving 18 bases between the germline ends. The V gene's germline CDR1 is SGHTA and CDR2 FQGNSA. The CDR3 nucleotides are TGTGCCAGCAGCTTAGGCGGCCGACTTAGACTAGACGAGCAGTACTTC. This sequence encodes CASSLGGRLRLDEQYF.

J is TRBJ1-5 and V is TRBV2, with D possibly TRBD1 on 5 matching bases. Germline CDR1 SNHLY, CDR2 FYNNEI. This CDR3 region has 13 residues. With 6 bases removed from V and 7 bases from J, the gap between germline ends came to 13 bases. The CDR3: CASSGGPGQPQHF. CDR3 nucleotides: TGTGCCAGCAGCGGGGGTCCGGGCCAGCCCCAGCATTTT.

The gene calls are TRBV30 and TRBJ1-5, with no clear D. CDR1 is GTSNPN, CDR2 SVGIG, per germline (reference sequence). This CDR3 comprises 18 residues. V dropped 0 bases and J dropped 0 bases, with 18 bases sitting between them. The CDR3 sequence: CAWSVSAAIYPSNQPQHF. The CDR3 nucleotides are TGTGCCTGGAGTGTATCGGCGGCTATTTACCCTAGCAATCAGCCCCAGCATTTT.

V is TRBV10-3 and J is TRBJ2-7; TRBD2 aligns across 7 bases. The CDR3 has 16 amino acids. The germline CDR1 and CDR2 sequences are ENHRY and SYGVKD. The J segment lost 2 bases and the V segment lost 0 bases, leaving 7 bases of the junction unmatched. The CDR3 sequence is CAISESRWAGAYEQYF. CDR3 DNA sequence: TGTGCCATCAGTGAGTCGAGGTGGGCGGGGGCCTACGAGCAGTACTTC.

Written as DNA, the CDR3 is TGTGCCAGCAGTACCCGACAGGGTCGTCCCGGGGAGCTGTTTTTT. As protein: CASSTRQGRPGELFF. The gene calls are TRBV27 and TRBJ2-2; TRBD1 aligns across 7 bases. J gave up 6 bases and V 5 bases, and 9 bases lay outside the gene matches. Germline V CDR1 and CDR2: MNHEY, SMNVEV (reference sequence). The CDR3 extends over 15 amino acids.

V and J are TRBV19 and TRBJ2-1, with D perhaps TRBD2 (5 bases). Trimming removed 5 bases at V and 4 bases at J, with 9 bases between. In germline, CDR1 is LNHDA, CDR2 SQIVND (reference sequence). There are 13 residues in the CDR3. CDR3 residues: CASSLRGYNEQFF. CDR3 in DNA: TGTGCCAGTAGTCTCCGGGGTTACAATGAGCAGTTCTTC.

In its sample, this clone was seen a few times. The sample has other DNA sequences that encode this CDR3 too. J is TRBJ1-5 and V is TRBV5-1; 9 bases are a match to TRBD1. The trim removed 0 bases at V and 4 bases at J, leaving 2 bases unmatched. This CDR3 region has 15 residues. Per the germline V gene, CDR1 is SGHRS and CDR2 is YFSETQ. This chain's CDR3 is CASSLGGQGNQPQHF. CDR3 bases: TGCGCCAGCAGCTTGGGGGGACAGGGAAATCAGCCCCAGCATTTT.

The chain combines TRBV5-4 with TRBJ2-7; the match to TRBD2 covers 13 bases. The CDR3 sequence is 15 residues long. V lost 2 bases and J lost 4; bases outside the gene matches: 3. CDR1 and CDR2 (germline): SGHNT, YYREEE (reference sequence). The CDR3 loop is CASSFGTSGEYEQYF. CDR3 DNA sequence: TGTGCCAGCAGCTTCGGGACTAGCGGGGAGTACGAGCAGTACTTC.

The rearrangement uses TRBV5-5 and TRBJ1-1, with 11 nucleotides matching TRBD1. Germline V gene sequence: CDR1 SGHKS, CDR2 YYEKEE (reference sequence). This CDR3 is built from 16 residues. V was clipped by 4 bases and J by 6 bases; unmatched bases: 11. The CDR3 DNA reads TGTGCCAGCAGCGGAACCCGGGACAGGGGGAGCCCTGAAGCTTTCTTT. As protein: CASSGTRDRGSPEAFF.